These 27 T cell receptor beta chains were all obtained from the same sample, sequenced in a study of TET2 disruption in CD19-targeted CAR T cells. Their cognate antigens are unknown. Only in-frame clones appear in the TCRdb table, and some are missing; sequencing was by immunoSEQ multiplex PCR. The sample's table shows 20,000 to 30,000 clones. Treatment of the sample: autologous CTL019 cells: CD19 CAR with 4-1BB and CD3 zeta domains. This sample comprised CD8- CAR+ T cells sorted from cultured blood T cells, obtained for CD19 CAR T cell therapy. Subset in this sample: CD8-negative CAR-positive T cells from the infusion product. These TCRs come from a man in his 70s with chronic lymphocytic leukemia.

This CDR3 reads CASSMGTGGGYYGYTF. CDR3 bases read: TGTGCCAGTAGTATGGGGACAGGGGGCGGATACTATGGC. V gene TRBV19 combines with J gene TRBJ1-2, with 12 positions matching TRBD1. Read data end 3 residues before the CDR3 end; the end is taken from the germline J gene. V gave up 3 bases and J gave up 3 bases; unmatched junction bases: 5. CDR3 length: 16 residues. Germline V gene data show CDR1 as LNHDA and CDR2 as SQIVND (reference sequence).

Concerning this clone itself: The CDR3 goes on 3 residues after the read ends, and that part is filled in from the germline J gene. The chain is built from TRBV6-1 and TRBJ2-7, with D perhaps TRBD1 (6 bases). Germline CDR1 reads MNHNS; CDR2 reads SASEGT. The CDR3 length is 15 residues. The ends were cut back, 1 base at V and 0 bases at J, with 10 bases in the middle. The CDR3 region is CASSEEQGFSYEQYF. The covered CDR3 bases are TGTGCCAGCAGTGAAGAACAGGGCTTCTCCTACGAG.

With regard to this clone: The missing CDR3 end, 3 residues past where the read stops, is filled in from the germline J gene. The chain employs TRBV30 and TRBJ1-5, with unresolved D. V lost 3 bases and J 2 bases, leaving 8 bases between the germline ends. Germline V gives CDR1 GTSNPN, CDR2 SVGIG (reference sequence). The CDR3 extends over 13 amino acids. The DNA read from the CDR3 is TGTGCCTGGAGGTCCCCGGGCAATCAGCCC. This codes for CAWRSPGNQP. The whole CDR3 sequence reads CAWRSPGNQPQHF.

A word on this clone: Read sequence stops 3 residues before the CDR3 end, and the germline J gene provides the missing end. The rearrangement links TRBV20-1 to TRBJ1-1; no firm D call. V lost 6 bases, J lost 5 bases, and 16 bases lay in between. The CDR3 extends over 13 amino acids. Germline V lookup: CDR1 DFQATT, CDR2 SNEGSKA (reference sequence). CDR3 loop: CSAITWAGTEAFF. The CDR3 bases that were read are TGCAGTGCGATTACATGGGCGGGAACTGAA.

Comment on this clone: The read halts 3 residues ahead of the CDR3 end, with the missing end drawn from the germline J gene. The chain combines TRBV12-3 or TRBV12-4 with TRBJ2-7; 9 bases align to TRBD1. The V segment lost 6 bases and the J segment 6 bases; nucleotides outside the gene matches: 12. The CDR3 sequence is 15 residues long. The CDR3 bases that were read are TGTGCCAGCAGCTTACTCGGGACAGGGCGAGGCGAG. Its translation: CASSLLGTGRGE. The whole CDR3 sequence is CASSLLGTGRGEQYF.

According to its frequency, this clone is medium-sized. The CDR3 is CSASQGNEAFF. The part of the CDR3 DNA that was read is TGCAGTGCTAGCCAGGGGAATGAA. The chain joins TRBV20-1 to TRBJ1-1; perhaps TRBD1 as D (6 bases). The read stops 3 residues short of the end of the CDR3; the missing end is completed from the germline J gene. Trimming pared 3 bases from V and 7 bases from J, leaving 9 bases between. CDR1 and CDR2 from the germline V gene are DFQATT and SNEGSKA (reference sequence). This CDR3 has 11 residues.

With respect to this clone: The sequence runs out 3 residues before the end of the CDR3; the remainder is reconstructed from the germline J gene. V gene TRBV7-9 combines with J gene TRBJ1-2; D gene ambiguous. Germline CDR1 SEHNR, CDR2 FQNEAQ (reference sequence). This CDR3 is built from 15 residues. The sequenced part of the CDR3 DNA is TGTGCCAGCAGCCCAACTAGTAGCGGCTCCTACGAA. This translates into CASSPTSSGSYE. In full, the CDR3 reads CASSPTSSGSYEYTF.

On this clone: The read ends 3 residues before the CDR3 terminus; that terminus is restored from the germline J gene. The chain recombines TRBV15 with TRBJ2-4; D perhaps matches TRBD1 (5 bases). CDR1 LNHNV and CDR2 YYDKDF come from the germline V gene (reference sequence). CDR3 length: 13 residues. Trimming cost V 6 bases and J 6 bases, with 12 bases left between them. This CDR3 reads CATSFQGGNIQYF. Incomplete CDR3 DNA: TGTGCCACCAGTTTCCAGGGCGGAAACATT.

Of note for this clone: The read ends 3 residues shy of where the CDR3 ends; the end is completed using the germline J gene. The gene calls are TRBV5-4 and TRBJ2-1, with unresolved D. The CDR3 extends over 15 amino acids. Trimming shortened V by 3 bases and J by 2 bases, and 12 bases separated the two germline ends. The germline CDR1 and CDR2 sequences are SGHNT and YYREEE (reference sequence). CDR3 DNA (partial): TGTGCCAGCAGCTCAGCGACCGGTGCCTACAATGAG. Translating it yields CASSSATGAYNE. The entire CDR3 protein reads CASSSATGAYNEQFF.

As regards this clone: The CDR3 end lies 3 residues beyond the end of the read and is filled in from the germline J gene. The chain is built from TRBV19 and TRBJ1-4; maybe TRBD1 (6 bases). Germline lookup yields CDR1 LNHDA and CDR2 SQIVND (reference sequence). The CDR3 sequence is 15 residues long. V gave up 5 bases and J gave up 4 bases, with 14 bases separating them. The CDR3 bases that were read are TGTGCCAGTAGTCCTATGACAGGAGGTAATGAAAAA. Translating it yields CASSPMTGGNEK. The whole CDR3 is CASSPMTGGNEKLFF.

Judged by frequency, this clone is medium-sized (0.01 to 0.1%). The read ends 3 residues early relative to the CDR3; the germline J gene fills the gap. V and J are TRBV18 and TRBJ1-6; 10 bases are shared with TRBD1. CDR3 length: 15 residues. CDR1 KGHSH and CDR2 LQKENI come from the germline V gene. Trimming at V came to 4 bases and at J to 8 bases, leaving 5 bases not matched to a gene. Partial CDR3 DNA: TGTGCCAGCTCACGGGACAGGGGAGGCGATTCACCC. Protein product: CASSRDRGGDSP. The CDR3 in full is CASSRDRGGDSPLHF. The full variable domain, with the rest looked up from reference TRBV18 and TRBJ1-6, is NAGVMQNPRHLVRRRGQEARLRCSPMKGHSHVYWYRQLPEEGLKFMVYLQKENIIDESGMPKERFSAEFPKEGPSILRIQQVVRGDSAAYFCASSRDRGGDSPLHFGNGTRLTVT.

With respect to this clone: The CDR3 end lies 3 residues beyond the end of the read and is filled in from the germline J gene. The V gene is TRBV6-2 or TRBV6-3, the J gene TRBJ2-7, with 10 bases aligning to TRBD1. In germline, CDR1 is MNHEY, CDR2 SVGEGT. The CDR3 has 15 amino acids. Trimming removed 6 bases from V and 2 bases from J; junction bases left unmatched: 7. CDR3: CASSRPGQGAYEQYF. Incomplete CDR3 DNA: TGTGCCAGCAGCCGACCCGGACAGGGGGCCTACGAG.

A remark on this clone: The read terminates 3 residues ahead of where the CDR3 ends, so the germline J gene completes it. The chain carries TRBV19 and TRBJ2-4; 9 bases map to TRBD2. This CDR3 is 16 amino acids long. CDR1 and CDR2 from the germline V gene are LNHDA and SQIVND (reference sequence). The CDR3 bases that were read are TGTGCCAGTAGACCCCGGGGGGCGGGGGGGCAGGAGACT. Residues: CASRPRGAGGQET. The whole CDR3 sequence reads CASRPRGAGGQETQYF.

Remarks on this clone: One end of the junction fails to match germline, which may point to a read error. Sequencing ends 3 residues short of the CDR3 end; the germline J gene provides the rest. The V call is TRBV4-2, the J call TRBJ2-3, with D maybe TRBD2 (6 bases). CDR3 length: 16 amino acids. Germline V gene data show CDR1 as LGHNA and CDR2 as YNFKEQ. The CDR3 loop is CASSQDRQRLGDTQYF. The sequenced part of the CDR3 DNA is TGCGCCAGCAGCCAAGATCGGCAGCGACTAGGGGATACG.

CDR3 bases read: TGTGCCAGCAGCCGACAGCCCTACGAG. This codes for CASSRQPYE. From start to end, the CDR3 is CASSRQPYEQYF. V usage is TRBV11-2 and J usage is TRBJ2-7, with D possibly matching TRBD1 (5 bases). The missing CDR3 end, 3 residues past where the read stops, is filled in from the germline J gene. This CDR3 has 12 residues. V gave up 5 bases and J gave up 2 bases, with 7 bases separating them. Germline CDR1 and CDR2: SGHAT and FQNNGV.

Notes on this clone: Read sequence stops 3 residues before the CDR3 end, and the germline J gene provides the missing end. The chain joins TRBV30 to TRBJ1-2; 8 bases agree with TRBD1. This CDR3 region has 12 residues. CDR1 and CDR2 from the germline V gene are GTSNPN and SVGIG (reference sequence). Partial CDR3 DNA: TGTGCCTTTGCCTCAGGGGGCGATACC. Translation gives CAFASGGDT. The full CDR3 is CAFASGGDTYTF.

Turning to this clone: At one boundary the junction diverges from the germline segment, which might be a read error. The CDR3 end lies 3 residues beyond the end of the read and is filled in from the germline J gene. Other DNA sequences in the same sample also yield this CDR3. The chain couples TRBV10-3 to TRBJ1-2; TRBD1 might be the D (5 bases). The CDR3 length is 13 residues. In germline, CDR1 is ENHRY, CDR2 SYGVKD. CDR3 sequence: CAIKSGENYGYTF. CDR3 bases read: TGTGCCATCAAGTCGGGGGAGAACTATGGT.

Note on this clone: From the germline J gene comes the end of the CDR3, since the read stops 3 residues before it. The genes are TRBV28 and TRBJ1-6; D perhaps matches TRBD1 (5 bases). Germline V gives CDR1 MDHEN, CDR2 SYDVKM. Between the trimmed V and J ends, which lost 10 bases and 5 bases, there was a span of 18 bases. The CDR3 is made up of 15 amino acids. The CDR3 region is CATSTAQGNNSPLHF. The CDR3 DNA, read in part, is TGTGCCACCTCCACGGCGCAGGGCAATAATTCACCC.

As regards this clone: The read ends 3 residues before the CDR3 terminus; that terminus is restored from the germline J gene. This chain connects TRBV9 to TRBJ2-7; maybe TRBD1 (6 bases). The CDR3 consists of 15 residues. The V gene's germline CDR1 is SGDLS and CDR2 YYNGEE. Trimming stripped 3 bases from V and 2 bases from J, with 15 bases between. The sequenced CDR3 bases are TGTGCCAGCAGCGCTACGGACAGCCATGCCTACGAG. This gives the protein CASSATDSHAYE. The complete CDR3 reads CASSATDSHAYEQYF. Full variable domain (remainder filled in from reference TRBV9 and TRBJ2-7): DSGVTQTPKHLITATGQRVTLRCSPRSGDLSVYWYQQSLDQGLQFLIQYYNGEERAKGNILERFSAQQFPDLHSELNLSSLELGDSALYFCASSATDSHAYEQYFGPGTRLTVT.

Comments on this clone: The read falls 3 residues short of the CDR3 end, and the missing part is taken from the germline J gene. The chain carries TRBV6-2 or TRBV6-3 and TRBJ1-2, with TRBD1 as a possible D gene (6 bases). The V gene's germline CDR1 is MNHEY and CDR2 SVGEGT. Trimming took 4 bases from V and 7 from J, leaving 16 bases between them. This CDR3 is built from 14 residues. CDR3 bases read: TGTGCCAGCAGTTCCAGGGGCTCTAGGTCTGGC. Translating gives CASSSRGSRSG. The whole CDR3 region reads CASSSRGSRSGYTF.

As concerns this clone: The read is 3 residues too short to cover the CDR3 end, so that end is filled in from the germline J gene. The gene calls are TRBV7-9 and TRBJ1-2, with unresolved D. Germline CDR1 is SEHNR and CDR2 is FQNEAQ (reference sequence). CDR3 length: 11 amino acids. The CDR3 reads CASRRNTDYTF. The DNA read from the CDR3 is TGTGCCAGCAGGCGGAACACCGAC.

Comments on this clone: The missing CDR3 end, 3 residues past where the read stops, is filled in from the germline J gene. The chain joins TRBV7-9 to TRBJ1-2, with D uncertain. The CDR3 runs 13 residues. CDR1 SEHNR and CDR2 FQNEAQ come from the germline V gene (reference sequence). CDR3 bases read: TGTGCCATCCCTAGCGGTATTAACAATGAC. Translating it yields CAIPSGINND. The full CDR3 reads CAIPSGINNDYTF.

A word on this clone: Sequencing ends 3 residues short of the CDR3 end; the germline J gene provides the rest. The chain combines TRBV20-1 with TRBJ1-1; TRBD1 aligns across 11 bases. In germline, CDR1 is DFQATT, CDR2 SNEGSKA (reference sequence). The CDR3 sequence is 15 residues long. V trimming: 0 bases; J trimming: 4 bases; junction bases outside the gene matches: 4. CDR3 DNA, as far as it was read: TGCAGTGCTAGAGAATATGGGACAGGGGGCACTGAA. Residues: CSAREYGTGGTE. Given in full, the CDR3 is CSAREYGTGGTEAFF.

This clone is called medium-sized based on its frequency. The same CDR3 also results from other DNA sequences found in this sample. The sequenced CDR3 bases are TGTGCCAGCGCCCAGGGCTTCTCTGGAAACACC. Translation: CASAQGFSGNT. The whole CDR3 protein is CASAQGFSGNTIYF. The gene calls are TRBV13 and TRBJ1-3; TRBD1 is a possible D gene (5 bases). The CDR3 end falls 3 residues outside the read, so it is completed with the germline J gene. Trimming cost V 8 bases and J 0 bases, with 11 bases left between them. The CDR3 is made up of 14 amino acids. Per the germline V gene, CDR1 is PRHDT and CDR2 is FYEKMQ (reference sequence).

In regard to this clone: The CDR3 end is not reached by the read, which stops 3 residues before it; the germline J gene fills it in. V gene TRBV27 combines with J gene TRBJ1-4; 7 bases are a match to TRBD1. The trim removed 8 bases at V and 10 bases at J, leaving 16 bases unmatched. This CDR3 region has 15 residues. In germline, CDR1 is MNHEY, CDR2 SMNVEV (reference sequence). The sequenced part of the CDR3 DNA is TGTGCCAGCGGAAAGCTGGACAGGTCCAAAGGAAAA. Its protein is CASGKLDRSKGK. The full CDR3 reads CASGKLDRSKGKLFF.

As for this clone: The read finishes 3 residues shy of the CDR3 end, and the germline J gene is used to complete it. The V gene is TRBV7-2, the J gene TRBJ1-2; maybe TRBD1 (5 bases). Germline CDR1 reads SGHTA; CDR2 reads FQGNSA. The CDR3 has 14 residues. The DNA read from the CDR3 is TGTGCCAGCAGCTTAGTTGGTTTGACAGATACC. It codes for CASSLVGLTDT. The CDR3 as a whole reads CASSLVGLTDTYTF.

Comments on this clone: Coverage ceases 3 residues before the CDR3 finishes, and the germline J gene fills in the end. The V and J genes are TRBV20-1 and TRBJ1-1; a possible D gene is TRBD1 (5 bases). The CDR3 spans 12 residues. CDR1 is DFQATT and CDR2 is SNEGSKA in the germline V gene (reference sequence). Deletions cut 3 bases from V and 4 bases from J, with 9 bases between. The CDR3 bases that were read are TGCAGTGCTAGGGGGCCAGGCACTGAA. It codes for CSARGPGTE. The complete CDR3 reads CSARGPGTEAFF.